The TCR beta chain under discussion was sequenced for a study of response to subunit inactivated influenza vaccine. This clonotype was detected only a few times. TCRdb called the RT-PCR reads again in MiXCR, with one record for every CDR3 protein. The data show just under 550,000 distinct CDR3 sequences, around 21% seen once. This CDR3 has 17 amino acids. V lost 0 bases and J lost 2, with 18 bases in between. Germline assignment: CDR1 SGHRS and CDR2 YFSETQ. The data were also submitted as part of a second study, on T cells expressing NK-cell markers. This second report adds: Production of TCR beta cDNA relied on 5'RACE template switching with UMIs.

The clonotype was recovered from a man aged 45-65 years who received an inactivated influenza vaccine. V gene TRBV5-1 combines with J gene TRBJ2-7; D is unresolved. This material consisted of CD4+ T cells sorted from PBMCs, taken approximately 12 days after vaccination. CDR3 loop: CASSLDPDRMVAYEQYF. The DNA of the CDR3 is TGCGCCAGCAGCTTGGATCCGGATCGGATGGTCGCCTACGAGCAGTACTTC.